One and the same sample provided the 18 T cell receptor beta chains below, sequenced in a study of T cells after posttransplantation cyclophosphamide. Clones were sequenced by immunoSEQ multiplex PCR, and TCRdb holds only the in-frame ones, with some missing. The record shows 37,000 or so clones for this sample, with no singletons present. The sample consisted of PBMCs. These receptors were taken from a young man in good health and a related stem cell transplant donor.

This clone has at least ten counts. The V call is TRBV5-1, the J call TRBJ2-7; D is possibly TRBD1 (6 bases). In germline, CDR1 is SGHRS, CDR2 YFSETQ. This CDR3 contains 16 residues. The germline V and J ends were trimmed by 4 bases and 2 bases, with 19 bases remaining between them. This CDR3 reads CASSVNDDRSTYEQYF. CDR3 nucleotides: TGCGCCAGCAGCGTCAACGATGACAGGAGTACCTACGAGCAGTACTTC.

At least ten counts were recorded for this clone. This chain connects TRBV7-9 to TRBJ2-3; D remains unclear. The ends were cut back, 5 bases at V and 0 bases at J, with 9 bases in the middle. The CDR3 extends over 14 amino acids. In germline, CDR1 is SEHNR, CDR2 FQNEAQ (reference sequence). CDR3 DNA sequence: TGTGCCAGCAGCGTTACTACTAGCACAGATACGCAGTATTTT. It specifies CASSVTTSTDTQYF.

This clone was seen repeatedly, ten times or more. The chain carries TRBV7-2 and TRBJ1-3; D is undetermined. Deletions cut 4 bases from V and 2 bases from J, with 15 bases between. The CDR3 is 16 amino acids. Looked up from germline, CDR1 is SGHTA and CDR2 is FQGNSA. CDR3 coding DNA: TGTGCCAGCAGCTACGGAGTCGACTCGGCTGGAAACACCATATATTTT. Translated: CASSYGVDSAGNTIYF.

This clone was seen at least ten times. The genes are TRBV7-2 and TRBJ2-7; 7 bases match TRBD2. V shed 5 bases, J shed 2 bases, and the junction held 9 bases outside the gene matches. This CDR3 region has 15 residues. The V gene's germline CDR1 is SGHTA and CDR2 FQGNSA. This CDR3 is CASSQVGGNAYEQYF. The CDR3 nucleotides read TGTGCCAGCAGCCAAGTCGGGGGGAACGCCTACGAGCAGTACTTC.

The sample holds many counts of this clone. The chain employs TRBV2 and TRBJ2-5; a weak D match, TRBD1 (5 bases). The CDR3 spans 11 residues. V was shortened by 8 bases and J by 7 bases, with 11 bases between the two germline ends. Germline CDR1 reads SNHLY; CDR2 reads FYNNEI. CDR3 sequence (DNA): TGTGCCAGCTCCGACAGCGTGACCCAGTACTTC. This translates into CASSDSVTQYF.

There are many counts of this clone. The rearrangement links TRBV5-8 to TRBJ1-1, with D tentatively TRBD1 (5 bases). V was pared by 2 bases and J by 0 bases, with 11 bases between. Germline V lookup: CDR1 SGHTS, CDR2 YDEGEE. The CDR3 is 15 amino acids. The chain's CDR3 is CASSLGDRLNTEAFF. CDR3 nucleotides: TGTGCCAGCAGCTTAGGCGACAGACTGAACACTGAAGCTTTCTTT.

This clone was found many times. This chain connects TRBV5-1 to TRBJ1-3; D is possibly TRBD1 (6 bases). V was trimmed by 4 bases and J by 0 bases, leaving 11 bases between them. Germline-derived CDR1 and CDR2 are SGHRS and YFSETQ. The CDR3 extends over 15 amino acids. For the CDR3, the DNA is TGCGCCAGCAGCAGCGACAGGATCTCTGGAAACACCATATATTTT. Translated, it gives CASSSDRISGNTIYF. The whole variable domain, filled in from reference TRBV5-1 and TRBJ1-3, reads KAGVTQTPRYLIKTRGQQVTLSCSPISGHRSVSWYQQTPGQGLQFLFEYFSETQRNKGNFPGRFSGRQFSNSRSEMNVSTLELGDSALYLCASSSDRISGNTIYFGEGSWLTVV.

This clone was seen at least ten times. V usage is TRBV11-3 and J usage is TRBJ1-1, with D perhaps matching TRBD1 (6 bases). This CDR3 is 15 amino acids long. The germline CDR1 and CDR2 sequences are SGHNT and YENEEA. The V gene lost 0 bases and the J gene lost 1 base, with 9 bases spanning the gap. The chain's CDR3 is CASSLETGPNTEAFF. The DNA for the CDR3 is TGTGCCAGCAGCTTAGAGACAGGACCGAACACTGAAGCTTTCTTT.

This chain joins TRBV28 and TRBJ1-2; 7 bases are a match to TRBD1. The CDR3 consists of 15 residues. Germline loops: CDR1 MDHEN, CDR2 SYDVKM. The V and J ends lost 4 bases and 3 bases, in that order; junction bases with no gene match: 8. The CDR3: CASSSPRGSDYGYTF. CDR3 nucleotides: TGTGCCAGCAGTTCCCCCAGGGGGAGCGACTATGGCTACACCTTC.

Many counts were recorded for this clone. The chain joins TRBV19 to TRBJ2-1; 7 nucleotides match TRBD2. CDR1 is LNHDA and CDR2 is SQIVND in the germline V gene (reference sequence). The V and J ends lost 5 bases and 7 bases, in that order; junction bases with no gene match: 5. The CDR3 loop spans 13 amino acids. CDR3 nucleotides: TGTGCCAGTAGTTGGCGGGGGTCTAATGAGCAGTTCTTC. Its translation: CASSWRGSNEQFF.

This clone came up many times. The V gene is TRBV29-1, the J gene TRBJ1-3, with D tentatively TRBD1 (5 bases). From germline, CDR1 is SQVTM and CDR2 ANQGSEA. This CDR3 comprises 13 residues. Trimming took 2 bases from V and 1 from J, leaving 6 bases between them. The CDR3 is CSVEQGSGNTIYF. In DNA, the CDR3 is TGCAGCGTTGAACAGGGATCTGGAAACACCATATATTTT.

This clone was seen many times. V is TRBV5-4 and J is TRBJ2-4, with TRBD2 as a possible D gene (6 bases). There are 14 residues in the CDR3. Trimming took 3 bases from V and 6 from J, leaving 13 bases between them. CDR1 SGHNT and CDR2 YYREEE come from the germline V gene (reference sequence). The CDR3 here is CASSSEGLGNIQYF. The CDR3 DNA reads TGTGCCAGCAGCTCGGAGGGGCTAGGAAACATTCAGTACTTC. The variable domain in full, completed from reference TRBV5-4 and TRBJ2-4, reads ETGVTQSPTHLIKTRGQQVTLRCSSQSGHNTVSWYQQALGQGPQFIFQYYREEENGRGNFPPRFSGLQFPNYSSELNVNALELDDSALYLCASSSEGLGNIQYFGAGTRLSVL.

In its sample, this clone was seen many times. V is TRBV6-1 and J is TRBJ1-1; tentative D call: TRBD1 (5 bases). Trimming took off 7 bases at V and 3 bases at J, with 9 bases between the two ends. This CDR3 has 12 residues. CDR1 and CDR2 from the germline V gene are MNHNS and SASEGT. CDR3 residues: CASTRADTEAFF. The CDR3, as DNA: TGTGCCAGCACCAGGGCGGACACTGAAGCTTTCTTT.

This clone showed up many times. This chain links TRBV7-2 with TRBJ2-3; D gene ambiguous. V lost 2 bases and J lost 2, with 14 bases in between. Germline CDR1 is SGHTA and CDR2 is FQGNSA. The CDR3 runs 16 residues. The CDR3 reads CASSLFSLDNTDTQYF. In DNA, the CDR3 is TGTGCCAGCAGCTTATTTTCCCTCGACAACACAGATACGCAGTATTTT.

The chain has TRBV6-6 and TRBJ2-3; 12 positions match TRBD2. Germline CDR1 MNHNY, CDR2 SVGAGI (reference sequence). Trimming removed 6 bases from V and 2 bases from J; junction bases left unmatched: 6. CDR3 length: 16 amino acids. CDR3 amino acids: CASSRLAGALTDTQYF. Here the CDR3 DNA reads TGTGCCAGCAGCAGACTAGCGGGGGCCCTCACAGATACGCAGTATTTT.

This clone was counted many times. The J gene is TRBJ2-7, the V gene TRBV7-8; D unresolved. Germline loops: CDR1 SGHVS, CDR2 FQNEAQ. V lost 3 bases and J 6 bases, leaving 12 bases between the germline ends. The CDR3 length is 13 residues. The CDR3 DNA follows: TGTGCCAGCAGCTTCCCCGTCTTCGGCGAGCAGTACTTC. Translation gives CASSFPVFGEQYF.

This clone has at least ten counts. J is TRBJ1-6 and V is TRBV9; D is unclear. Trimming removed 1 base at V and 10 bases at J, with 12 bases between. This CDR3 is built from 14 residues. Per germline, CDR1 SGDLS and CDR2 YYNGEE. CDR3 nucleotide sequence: TGTGCCAGCAGCGTAAGGGCCAAGAACTCACCCCTCCACTTT. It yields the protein CASSVRAKNSPLHF.

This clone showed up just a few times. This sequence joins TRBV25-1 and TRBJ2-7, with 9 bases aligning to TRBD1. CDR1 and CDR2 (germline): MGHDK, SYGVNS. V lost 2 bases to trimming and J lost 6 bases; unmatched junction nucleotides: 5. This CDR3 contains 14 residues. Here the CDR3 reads CASSELGQGSEQYF. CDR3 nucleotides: TGTGCCAGCAGTGAACTTGGACAGGGGTCCGAGCAGTACTTC.